The rows below give T cell receptor beta chains drawn from one sample of a study of T-cell reconstitution after alpha-beta-depleted transplantation in children. In TCRdb, the PCR reads were re-called with MiXCR into one record per CDR3 protein. The sample shows about 640,000 distinct CDR3 sequences, around 17% of them seen only once. The sequences come from PBMCs from the stem cell graft donor, collected from the stem cell graft. The receptors come from a human donor who donated a stem cell graft to a child with acute myeloid leukemia. CDR3s include the opening cysteine and the closing phenylalanine or tryptophan. The size of a clone is reported for some rows only, either as once, few or many, or as a class for expanded clones.

v_call,j_call,clone_size,cdr3_aa
TRBV20-1,TRBJ1-1,many,CSARDRVRAPNTEAFF
TRBV10-3,TRBJ2-3,many,CAIGSSGTQYF
TRBV20-1,TRBJ1-1,many,CSASRGGLNTEAFF
TRBV9,TRBJ2-3,NA,CASSVSGGAGTDTQYF
TRBV12-3/TRBV12-4,TRBJ2-1,many,CASSFDRVSEQFF
TRBV20-1,TRBJ1-5,many,CSARDRQGEGHQPQHF
TRBV6-5,TRBJ2-7,many,CASSPGTYEQYF
TRBV12-3/TRBV12-4,TRBJ1-5,few,CASSGTGDSNQPQHF
TRBV7-6,TRBJ1-4,many,CASSSFQGDAGEKLFF
TRBV20-1,TRBJ1-2,NA,CSARDYTGAPYGYTF
TRBV27,TRBJ2-1,NA,CASSLEDRGYNEQFF
TRBV11-1,TRBJ1-2,NA,CASSLGTLRQGANYGYTF
TRBV7-2,TRBJ1-3,NA,CASSLMGMGRSGNTIYF
TRBV5-5,TRBJ2-1,many,CVSSLGGEQFF
TRBV6-1,TRBJ1-6,few,CASSGRDSRGSPLHF
TRBV7-2,TRBJ2-3,NA,CASSLRRDGHTDTQYF
TRBV20-1,TRBJ1-5,NA,CCAHERRTGAGNQPQHF
TRBV20-1,TRBJ2-5,many,CSASFGRGSETQYF
TRBV20-1,TRBJ2-3,few,CSARILGGLLYTQYF
TRBV20-1,TRBJ1-1,NA,CSASRGFNTEAFF
TRBV12-3/TRBV12-4,TRBJ1-4,many,CASSLAAGGSEKLFF
TRBV2,TRBJ1-2,few,CASGEQGNSYTF
TRBV7-9,TRBJ2-5,many,CASSLSGKETQYF
TRBV11-3,TRBJ1-1,NA,CASSLEGPMNTEAFF
TRBV29-1,TRBJ2-1,many,CSVGGHEQFF
TRBV10-3,TRBJ1-5,many,CATSGAGGNQPQHF
TRBV7-9,TRBJ1-2,NA,CASSLAQRGYTF
TRBV7-2,TRBJ1-2,NA,CASSLEAGRNYGYTF
TRBV5-1,TRBJ1-1,many,CASDPEAPEAFF
TRBV12-3/TRBV12-4,TRBJ2-3,NA,CACEGGGTDTQYF
TRBV29-1,TRBJ2-5,few,CSVETGRRETQYF
TRBV7-2,TRBJ2-1,few,CASRRGPTGTNEQFF
TRBV5-1,TRBJ2-1,NA,CASSGTFDNEQFF
TRBV4-3,TRBJ2-7,few,CASSQFSTENYEQYF
TRBV7-9,TRBJ2-3,NA,CASSPFDRESEDTQYF
TRBV7-6,TRBJ2-6,NA,CASSDRGAESGANVLTF
TRBV29-1,TRBJ2-4,many,CSVSIIAKNIQYF
TRBV12-3/TRBV12-4,TRBJ1-6,few,CASTLGRYNSPLHF
TRBV24-1,TRBJ2-1,many,CATSEGRSSYNEQFF
TRBV5-1,TRBJ1-1,NA,CASRWDRATEAFF
TRBV6-5,TRBJ1-6,many,CASSSAGTGPAPLHF
TRBV12-3/TRBV12-4,TRBJ2-7,NA,CASSPRRGQQYEQYF
TRBV15,TRBJ2-3,few,CATSPDRGRDTQYF
TRBV5-1,TRBJ2-7,many,CASSFWGMGNEQYF
TRBV5-6,TRBJ2-1,few,CASSQNPLLNNEQFF
TRBV25-1,TRBJ2-2,NA,CASSPTARARTGELFF
TRBV7-6,TRBJ2-7,NA,CASSSGTSGTYEQYF
TRBV20-1,TRBJ2-5,many,CSASRGLQETQYF